The source of this T cell receptor beta chain is a study of early T cells in non-severe SARS-CoV-2 infection. Study-level information: Sequencing used unsorted whole-blood bulk RNA, so chains lack pairing. Findings and caveats of the study: Clonotype matching in VDJdb favored anti-spike CD8 responses and did not capture private and CD4 specificities.

After removal of 7 bases from V and 2 bases from J, the junction contained 4 bases not matched to a gene. The CDR3 covers 13 residues. The germline V gene has CDR1 MNHEY and CDR2 SVGAGI. Attachment of unique molecular identifiers to individual cDNA molecules was performed. TCRdb used MiXCR to reprocess the 5' RACE reads, holding one entry per CDR3 protein. Of some 56,000 distinct CDR3 sequences in the sample, 8% to 11% are singletons; the top ten hold 6.5%. Turning to this clonotype: Its antigen is undetermined.

This receptor was obtained from an adult who was a healthcare worker with PCR-confirmed SARS-CoV-2 infection or an uninfected control (not recorded which). The specimen was whole blood. This rearrangement joins TRBV6-5 to TRBJ2-7, with 8 bases matching TRBD2. CDR3 bases: TGTGCCAGCAAAAAAGCGGGAGCCTACGAGCAGTACTTC. Its protein is CASKKAGAYEQYF.